This entry describes one T cell receptor beta chain. The data were obtained in a study of blood T cell repertoires in COVID-19. Overall study: Acute-phase and convalescent COVID-19 samples originated in the United States, Italy and Spain. In each case, the material was cDNA or gDNA derived from T cells, B-cell-depleted T cells, or PBMCs.

Seattle participants joined during active infection and were tracked over time. The V end was cut by 8 bases, the J end by 2 bases, with 10 bases between. The CDR3 is 12 amino acids. CDR1 is SGHAT, CDR2 FQDESV, per germline (reference sequence). As processed by the authors: How many nucleated cells were present was estimated from reference gene primer amplification. Assay: immunoSEQ multiplex PCR; the TCRdb copy retains only in-frame clones and omits some. D and trimming come from the DNA, and the V and J calls and clone size come from that table. This table has approximately 200,000 clones, roughly 77% appearing once.

This clonotype was sampled from a woman older than 75 with COVID-19, enrolled during active disease. The rearrangement uses TRBV11-1 and TRBJ2-7, with D unresolved. Sequencing was performed on peripheral blood. CDR3 in DNA: TGTGCCAGCGGGCGAGAAACCTACGAGCAGTACTTC. It codes for CASGRETYEQYF.